This note documents a single T cell receptor beta chain sequence. As yet, its antigen is unknown. CDR3 size: 15 residues. The germline V gene has CDR1 DFQATT and CDR2 SNEGSKA (reference sequence). These data originate in a study of monozygotic twins with inflammatory bowel disease. With about 15 and 9 cycles respectively, two nested PCRs were carried out on TCRalpha and TCRbeta cDNA. TCRdb re-called the 5' RACE reads and shows each CDR3 protein once, DNA omitted. The ten top clones account for around 2.4%, within a sample of about 420,000 distinct CDR3 sequences. Study-wide results and limits: The inverse Simpson measure of TCRbeta diversity was lower in IBD patients than in healthy co-twins.

This sequence originates from a human donor with ulcerative colitis or Crohn's disease, or a healthy co-twin of an affected twin (not recorded which). The specimen sequenced was blood. This chain uses TRBV20-1 with TRBJ2-1; with no DNA, the TCRdb D assignment of TRBD2 cannot be verified. CDR3 region: CSARKSGGGDNEQFF.